Included here is one T cell receptor (beta chain) sequence, with context. Its antigen is undetermined. Bulk CD8+ and CD4+ cells came from magnetic negative isolation; CD8+ TEMRA by FACS. From germline, CDR1 is LNHDA and CDR2 SQIVND (reference sequence). The V segment lost 6 bases and the J segment 0 bases; nucleotides outside the gene matches: 5. This CDR3 has 14 residues. The RNA input was about 0.5 to 1 ug, and it was reverse transcribed with random hexamers. Multiplex immunoSEQ PCR targeted 54 Vbeta and 13 Jbeta TCR beta segments. TCRdb re-analysed the immunoSEQ multiplex PCR reads in MiXCR, keeping a single row per CDR3 protein. In the table there are approximately 90,000 distinct CDR3 sequences, 85% to 95% of which are singletons. This sample is drawn from a study of CD8 T cells in Susac syndrome. Regarding the study as a whole: The study conceded that its TCR sequencing and HLA analysis involved relatively few individuals.

This sequence originates from a human donor in good health. V is TRBV19 and J is TRBJ2-7, with 7 bases identical to TRBD1. The specimen was CD8+ T cells from PBMCs. CDR3 region: CASSRAGGSYEQYF. DNA of the CDR3: TGTGCCAGTAGCCGAGCAGGGGGCTCCTACGAGCAGTACTTC.